This is a list of T cell receptor beta chains from one sample in a study of siplizumab effects on memory and regulatory T cells. No cognate antigen is known for these TCRs. Assay: immunoSEQ multiplex PCR; the TCRdb copy retains only in-frame clones and omits some. The sample consists of approximately 12,000 clones, around 45% of them appearing once. Sample: CFSE-low (dividing) CD8+ T cells sorted from an allogeneic mixed lymphocyte reaction. Receptors originate from a human donor in good health; the cells came from an allogeneic mixed lymphocyte reaction. Some clones in this sample may be carry-over from other donors' samples. CDR3s include the opening cysteine and the closing phenylalanine or tryptophan. Fields, in order: V gene, D gene, J gene, clone size, CDR3 DNA, CDR3 protein. The D gene is left open where the match is weak. Clone size is given for some rows only: seen once, a few or many times, or a class if the clone is expanded.

V gene: TRBV4-1
D gene: -
J gene: TRBJ2-7
clone size: -
CDR3 DNA: TGCGCCAGCGGCAGTCCGGGTTACTCCTACGAGCAGTACTTC
CDR3 protein: CASGSPGYSYEQYF

V gene: TRBV5-4
D gene: -
J gene: TRBJ1-2
clone size: -
CDR3 DNA: TGTGCCAGTGGAGATTACTATGGCTACACCTTC
CDR3 protein: CASGDYYGYTF

V gene: TRBV7-3
D gene: TRBD2
J gene: TRBJ2-1
clone size: -
CDR3 DNA: TGTGCCAGCAGCTCTTATGCGGGGGGCTCCTACAATGAGCAGTTCTTC
CDR3 protein: CASSSYAGGSYNEQFF

V gene: TRBV19
D gene: TRBD1
J gene: TRBJ2-7
clone size: -
CDR3 DNA: TGTGCCAGTAGTTCCGGGACAGGGGGCTACGAGCAGTACTTC
CDR3 protein: CASSSGTGGYEQYF

V gene: TRBV7-6
D gene: -
J gene: TRBJ2-7
clone size: -
CDR3 DNA: TGTGCCAGCAGCTTAGGGAGCCCCTACGAGCAGTACTTC
CDR3 protein: CASSLGSPYEQYF

V gene: TRBV11-2
D gene: TRBD2
J gene: TRBJ2-7
clone size: few
CDR3 DNA: TGTGCCAGCAGCTTACTAGCGGGAGGGTCCGAGCAGTACTTC
CDR3 protein: CASSLLAGGSEQYF

V gene: TRBV9
D gene: -
J gene: TRBJ2-5
clone size: -
CDR3 DNA: TGTGCCAGCAGCTCATTAGGGGGGCGGCAAGAGACCCAGTACTTC
CDR3 protein: CASSSLGGRQETQYF

V gene: TRBV27
D gene: -
J gene: TRBJ2-1
clone size: once
CDR3 DNA: TGTGCCAGCAGTCGGGACTTCTCCTACAATGAGCAGTTCTTC
CDR3 protein: CASSRDFSYNEQFF

V gene: TRBV30
D gene: -
J gene: TRBJ1-1
clone size: medium-sized
CDR3 DNA: TGTGCCTATACAGGCACCCTGAACACTGAAGCTTTCTTT
CDR3 protein: CAYTGTLNTEAFF

V gene: TRBV2
D gene: -
J gene: TRBJ2-3
clone size: -
CDR3 DNA: TGTGCCATCTCAGCAGGGTTTTCTCGTACAGATACGCAGTATTTT
CDR3 protein: CAISAGFSRTDTQYF

V gene: TRBV14
D gene: -
J gene: TRBJ2-7
clone size: once
CDR3 DNA: TGTGCCAGCAGCCAAGTCAACGGACCCTACGAGCAGTACTTC
CDR3 protein: CASSQVNGPYEQYF

V gene: TRBV7-8
D gene: -
J gene: TRBJ1-1
clone size: -
CDR3 DNA: TGTGCCAGCAGTTTTGATACCGGGACTCTGAACACTGAAGCTTTCTTT
CDR3 protein: CASSFDTGTLNTEAFF

V gene: TRBV7-9
D gene: -
J gene: TRBJ2-6
clone size: -
CDR3 DNA: TGTGCCAGCAGCTTAGCGGAGACCAGCTCTGGGGCCAACGTCCTGACTTTC
CDR3 protein: CASSLAETSSGANVLTF

V gene: TRBV27
D gene: TRBD1
J gene: TRBJ2-2
clone size: few
CDR3 DNA: TGTGCCAGCAGTTCCCTGGGACAGGGGGAGGCGGGGGAGCTGTTTTTT
CDR3 protein: CASSSLGQGEAGELFF

V gene: TRBV21-1
D gene: -
J gene: TRBJ2-3
clone size: few
CDR3 DNA: TGTGCCAGCAGCCCCAGGGACAGAACTTCTCCCACAGATACGCAGTATTTT
CDR3 protein: CASSPRDRTSPTDTQYF

V gene: TRBV27
D gene: TRBD2
J gene: TRBJ2-3
clone size: -
CDR3 DNA: TGTGCCAGCCTCCCTTTTTGGGGGCGGGAGGCCGGTACGCAGTATTTT
CDR3 protein: CASLPFWGREAGTQYF

V gene: TRBV4-1
D gene: -
J gene: TRBJ1-1
clone size: large
CDR3 DNA: TGCGCCAGCAGCCAAGGGTGGAACACTGAAGCTTTCTTT
CDR3 protein: CASSQGWNTEAFF

V gene: TRBV27
D gene: -
J gene: TRBJ2-1
clone size: few
CDR3 DNA: TGTGCCAGCAGTGGCGTCACCGAGCAGTTCTTC
CDR3 protein: CASSGVTEQFF

V gene: TRBV27
D gene: TRBD2
J gene: TRBJ2-1
clone size: -
CDR3 DNA: TGTGCCAGCTCGCGGGGGTTGATCAATGAGCAGTTCTTC
CDR3 protein: CASSRGLINEQFF

V gene: TRBV5-5
D gene: TRBD1
J gene: TRBJ1-2
clone size: medium-sized
CDR3 DNA: TGTGCCAGCAGCTCATACAGGGGGCTGAGCTATGGCTACACCTTC
CDR3 protein: CASSSYRGLSYGYTF

V gene: TRBV5-1
D gene: TRBD2
J gene: TRBJ2-7
clone size: few
CDR3 DNA: TGCGCCAGCAGCTGGGTGGGAGGGTACGAGCAGTACTTC
CDR3 protein: CASSWVGGYEQYF

V gene: TRBV5-8
D gene: TRBD1
J gene: TRBJ2-1
clone size: few
CDR3 DNA: TGTGCCAGCAGCTTGGAGGGGGCCGATGAGCAGTTCTTC
CDR3 protein: CASSLEGADEQFF

V gene: TRBV7-9
D gene: TRBD2
J gene: TRBJ2-7
clone size: -
CDR3 DNA: TGTGCCAGCAGCTTCTTCAGGGAGGGTCACGAGCAGTACTTC
CDR3 protein: CASSFFREGHEQYF

V gene: TRBV6-1
D gene: -
J gene: TRBJ2-7
clone size: few
CDR3 DNA: TGTGCCAGCAGATCCACGAGAAACGAGCAGTACTTC
CDR3 protein: CASRSTRNEQYF

V gene: TRBV6-4
D gene: TRBD2
J gene: TRBJ2-7
clone size: -
CDR3 DNA: TGTGCCAGCAGTGTGACTAGCGACCACGAGCAGTACTTC
CDR3 protein: CASSVTSDHEQYF

V gene: TRBV27
D gene: -
J gene: TRBJ2-1
clone size: few
CDR3 DNA: TGTGCCAGCAGTTCGTTCCAAGGTCCCTACAATGAGCAGTTCTTC
CDR3 protein: CASSSFQGPYNEQFF

V gene: TRBV2
D gene: -
J gene: TRBJ2-1
clone size: -
CDR3 DNA: TGTGCCAGCAGCGTTAGCGGCATCAATGAGCAGTTCTTC
CDR3 protein: CASSVSGINEQFF

V gene: TRBV7-6
D gene: -
J gene: TRBJ2-2
clone size: medium-sized
CDR3 DNA: TGTGCCAGCAGCGTCCCCCAACACGTGGACACCGGGGAGCTGTTTTTT
CDR3 protein: CASSVPQHVDTGELFF

V gene: TRBV14
D gene: -
J gene: TRBJ1-2
clone size: -
CDR3 DNA: TGTGCCAGCAGCCAAGATCCCACCTATGGCTACACCTTC
CDR3 protein: CASSQDPTYGYTF

V gene: TRBV19
D gene: -
J gene: TRBJ2-1
clone size: few
CDR3 DNA: TGTGCCAGTAGTATGTGGTTGGACTACAATGAGCAGTTCTTC
CDR3 protein: CASSMWLDYNEQFF

V gene: TRBV7-6
D gene: -
J gene: TRBJ2-1
clone size: hyperexpanded
CDR3 DNA: TGTGCCAGCAGCTTCGGGTCCGGCCCCTACAATGAGCAGTTCTTC
CDR3 protein: CASSFGSGPYNEQFF

V gene: TRBV7-9
D gene: TRBD1
J gene: TRBJ2-1
clone size: -
CDR3 DNA: TGTGCCAGCAGCCCCGCCCCAGGGGGTGATGAGCAGTTCTTC
CDR3 protein: CASSPAPGGDEQFF

V gene: TRBV5-1
D gene: -
J gene: TRBJ2-7
clone size: -
CDR3 DNA: TGCGCCAGCAACACAGGGAGTTTGGTCGACGAGCAGTACTTC
CDR3 protein: CASNTGSLVDEQYF

V gene: TRBV6-6
D gene: -
J gene: TRBJ1-2
clone size: -
CDR3 DNA: TGTGCCAGCAGTTACGGGGGGGAGGGCTACACCTTC
CDR3 protein: CASSYGGEGYTF

V gene: TRBV10-3
D gene: -
J gene: TRBJ2-1
clone size: -
CDR3 DNA: TGTGCCATCAGTGAGAGAGGGGACAATGAGCAGTTCTTC
CDR3 protein: CAISERGDNEQFF

V gene: TRBV29-1
D gene: -
J gene: TRBJ2-1
clone size: -
CDR3 DNA: TGCAGCGTGGAGGGACGAGGGGCTTACGGTGAGCAGTTCTTC
CDR3 protein: CSVEGRGAYGEQFF

V gene: TRBV29-1
D gene: -
J gene: TRBJ2-5
clone size: once
CDR3 DNA: TGCAGCGTTGTCGTCCCTTGGGGGGAGACCCAGTACTTC
CDR3 protein: CSVVVPWGETQYF

V gene: TRBV9
D gene: -
J gene: TRBJ2-1
clone size: -
CDR3 DNA: TGTGCCAGCAGCGTAGGCGGGGAGACCTACAATGAGCAGTTCTTC
CDR3 protein: CASSVGGETYNEQFF

V gene: TRBV2
D gene: -
J gene: TRBJ1-5
clone size: -
CDR3 DNA: TGTGCCAGCGGGGGGTGGTCCAATCAGCCCCAGCATTTT
CDR3 protein: CASGGWSNQPQHF

V gene: TRBV6-5
D gene: TRBD2
J gene: TRBJ2-4
clone size: medium-sized
CDR3 DNA: TGTGCCAGCAGTTACACCGGGACTAGTAACTTTGTCTTC
CDR3 protein: CASSYTGTSNFVF

V gene: TRBV6-1
D gene: -
J gene: TRBJ1-5
clone size: medium-sized
CDR3 DNA: TGTGCCAGCGGGAACCGGGGCCTTTATCAGCCCCAGCATTTT
CDR3 protein: CASGNRGLYQPQHF

V gene: TRBV4-1
D gene: -
J gene: TRBJ2-4
clone size: -
CDR3 DNA: TGCGCCAGCAGCAACCCCCCCGGACAGAGGACCCCCAGGCAGTTTCAGTACTTC
CDR3 protein: CASSNPPGQRTPRQFQYF

V gene: TRBV29-1
D gene: TRBD2
J gene: TRBJ2-3
clone size: few
CDR3 DNA: TGCAGCGTTGTCAGTGCGGGAGAGACCCCAGATACGCAGTATTTT
CDR3 protein: CSVVSAGETPDTQYF

V gene: TRBV19
D gene: -
J gene: TRBJ2-7
clone size: few
CDR3 DNA: TGTGCCAGTAGTATAGGAATGGGTGGGTCCTACGAGCAGTACTTC
CDR3 protein: CASSIGMGGSYEQYF

V gene: TRBV7-3
D gene: -
J gene: TRBJ2-3
clone size: -
CDR3 DNA: TGTGCCAGCAGCTTAGGGCCCCGGGGGTCGGATACGCAGTATTTT
CDR3 protein: CASSLGPRGSDTQYF

V gene: TRBV7-9
D gene: TRBD1
J gene: TRBJ1-2
clone size: -
CDR3 DNA: TGTGCCAGCAGCCCAACAGGGGGCATTGGGGGCTACACCTTC
CDR3 protein: CASSPTGGIGGYTF

V gene: TRBV6-5
D gene: -
J gene: TRBJ1-1
clone size: -
CDR3 DNA: TGTGCCAGCAGTTCAGGGGTGAGCACTGAAGCTTTCTTT
CDR3 protein: CASSSGVSTEAFF

V gene: TRBV5-1
D gene: -
J gene: TRBJ2-3
clone size: few
CDR3 DNA: TGCGCCAGCAGCAAGGGACACCCGGCCGGTTCTAGCACAGATACGCAGTATTTT
CDR3 protein: CASSKGHPAGSSTDTQYF